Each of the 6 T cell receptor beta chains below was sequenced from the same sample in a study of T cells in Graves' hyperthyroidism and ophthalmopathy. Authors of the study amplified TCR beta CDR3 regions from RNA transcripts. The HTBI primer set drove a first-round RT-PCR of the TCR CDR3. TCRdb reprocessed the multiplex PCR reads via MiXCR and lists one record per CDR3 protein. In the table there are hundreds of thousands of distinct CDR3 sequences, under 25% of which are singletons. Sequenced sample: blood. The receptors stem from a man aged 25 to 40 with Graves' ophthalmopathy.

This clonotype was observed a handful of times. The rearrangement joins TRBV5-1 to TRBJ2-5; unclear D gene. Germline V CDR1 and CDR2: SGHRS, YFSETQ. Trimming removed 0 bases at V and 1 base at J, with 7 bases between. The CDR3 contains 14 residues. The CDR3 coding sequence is TGCGCCAGCAGCTTGGCACTTTCCCAAGAGACCCAGTACTTC. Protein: CASSLALSQETQYF.

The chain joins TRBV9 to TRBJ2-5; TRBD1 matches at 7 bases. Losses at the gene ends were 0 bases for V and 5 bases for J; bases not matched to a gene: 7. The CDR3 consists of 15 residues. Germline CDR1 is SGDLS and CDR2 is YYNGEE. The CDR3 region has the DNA TGTGCCAGCAGCGTAGAAGGGACAGCCAGGGAGACCCAGTACTTC. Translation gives CASSVEGTARETQYF.

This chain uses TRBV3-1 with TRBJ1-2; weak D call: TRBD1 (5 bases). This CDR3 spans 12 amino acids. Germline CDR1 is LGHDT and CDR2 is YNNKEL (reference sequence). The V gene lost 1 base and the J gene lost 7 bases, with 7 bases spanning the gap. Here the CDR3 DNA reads TGTGCCAGCAGCCAAGCAGGGTCTGGCTACACCTTC. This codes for CASSQAGSGYTF.

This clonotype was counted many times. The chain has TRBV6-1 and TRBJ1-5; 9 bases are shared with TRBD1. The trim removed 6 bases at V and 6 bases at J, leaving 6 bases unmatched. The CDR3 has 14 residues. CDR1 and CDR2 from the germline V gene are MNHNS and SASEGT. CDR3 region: CASRGQGAGQPQHF. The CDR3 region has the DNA TGTGCCAGCAGGGGACAGGGTGCGGGTCAGCCCCAGCATTTT.

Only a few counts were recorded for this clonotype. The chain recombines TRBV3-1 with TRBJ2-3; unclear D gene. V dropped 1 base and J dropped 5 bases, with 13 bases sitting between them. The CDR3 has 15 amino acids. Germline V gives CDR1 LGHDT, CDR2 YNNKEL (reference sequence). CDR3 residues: CASSQGSARRDTQYF. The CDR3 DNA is TGTGCCAGCAGCCAAGGTTCGGCTCGGCGAGATACGCAGTATTTT.

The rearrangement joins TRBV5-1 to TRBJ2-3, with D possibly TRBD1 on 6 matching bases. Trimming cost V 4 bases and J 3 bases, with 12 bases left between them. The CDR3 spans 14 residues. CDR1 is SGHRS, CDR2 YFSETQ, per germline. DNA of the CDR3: TGCGCCAGCAGCCGCGACAGGAGGACAGATACGCAGTATTTT. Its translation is CASSRDRRTDTQYF.